The clone carrying this TCR beta chain was picked up many times. Its specificity is unknown. This specimen belongs to a study of identical twins. TCRdb re-called the 5' RACE reads with MiXCR, one entry per CDR3 protein. Altogether about 660,000 distinct CDR3 sequences are present, over 8.5% being singletons, with the ten largest covering 0.98%. The CDR3 has 13 amino acids. The germline gives CDR1 MNHNS, CDR2 SASEGT. Trimming shortened V by 6 bases and J by 2 bases, and 11 bases separated the two germline ends. General study findings and limits: Zero-insertion analyses might be partly confounded by invariant T cells like MAIT and iNKT. Reduced insertions were recorded for abundant cord blood beta clonotypes, with no such pattern in memory repertoires.

The sample was also reused in another study, on yellow fever vaccine responses in identical twins.

Sequencing was performed on PBMCs. The V and J genes are TRBV6-1 and TRBJ2-7, with D possibly called TRBD1 or TRBD2 (5 bases each). This clonotype originated in a woman in her late teens or twenties in good health. CDR3 residues: CASSEGRTYEQYF. The CDR3 DNA reads as TGTGCCAGCAGCGAGGGACGGACCTACGAGCAGTACTTC.